Listed below are T cell receptor beta chains from one sample, sequenced in a study of cytomegalovirus exposure and HLA in healthy donors. Produced via immunoSEQ multiplex PCR; TCRdb's table is partial and in-frame only. Its listing shows around 80,000 clones. The sample comprised PBMCs. These TCRs come from a man in his forties in good health and CMV-seronegative. Each CDR3 is given with its conserved first and last residue. A D gene is named only where the DNA matches it firmly. Size is omitted from some rows. Given values are once, few, many or a class for expanded clones.

-	TRBJ2-1	16	TRBD1	TRBV5-3	TGTGCCAGAAGCTTGACGGGGACAGGTAACTACAATGAGCAGTTCTTC	CARSLTGTGNYNEQFF
-	TRBJ2-7	14	TRBD1	TRBV7-6	TGTGCCAGCAGCTCCAGACAGGGTTTCTACGAGCAGTACTTC	CASSSRQGFYEQYF
-	TRBJ2-7	13	TRBD1	TRBV7-9	TGTGCTCAGGGGGAACAGGGTCCCTACGAGCAGTACTTC	CAQGEQGPYEQYF
-	TRBJ1-2	13	-	TRBV5-3	TGTGCCAGCCACTTCGGGGGTTTCTCTGGCTACACCTTC	CASHFGGFSGYTF
medium-sized	TRBJ2-1	14	TRBD2	TRBV10-3	TGTGCCATCAGACCTAGGGCGGGGGAAAATGAGCAGTTCTTC	CAIRPRAGENEQFF
-	TRBJ1-2	15	TRBD1	TRBV15	TGTGCCACCAGCAGAAGGGGACAGCGACAGGGCGGCTACACCTTC	CATSRRGQRQGGYTF
-	TRBJ2-5	15	-	TRBV18	TGTGCCAGCTCACCACTCCAGGACAAACAAGAGACCCAGTACTTC	CASSPLQDKQETQYF
-	TRBJ1-5	15	TRBD1	TRBV28	TGTGCCAGCAGGTCACAGGGGAATAGCAATCAGCCCCAGCATTTT	CASRSQGNSNQPQHF
-	TRBJ2-3	16	TRBD2	TRBV6-6	TGTGCCAGCAGTTACTCGACTAGCGGGGGCACAGATACGCAGTATTTT	CASSYSTSGGTDTQYF
-	TRBJ2-2	16	TRBD2	TRBV9	TGTGCCAGCAGCCCACTAGCGGGGGGGAACACCGGGGAGCTGTTTTTT	CASSPLAGGNTGELFF
-	TRBJ1-2	14	-	TRBV19	TGTGCCAGTAGTATAGCCGCAGACAGTTATGGCTACACCTTC	CASSIAADSYGYTF
-	TRBJ2-4	14	-	TRBV5-6	TGTGCCAGCAGCTTAGGTAGGGGACTCGACATTCAGTACTTC	CASSLGRGLDIQYF
-	TRBJ1-5	15	-	TRBV19	TGTGCCAGTAGTGCCGCCCGGGGTAGCAATCAGCCCCAGCATTTT	CASSAARGSNQPQHF
-	TRBJ2-7	13	-	TRBV2	TGTGCCAGCAGTCCCCCAGGGGTGTACGAGCAGTACTTC	CASSPPGVYEQYF
-	TRBJ1-3	17	TRBD1	TRBV7-8	TGTGCCAGCAGCTCCAACCTAGACAGGGCCTCTGGAAACACCATATATTTT	CASSSNLDRASGNTIYF
-	TRBJ2-1	18	-	TRBV5-1	TGCGCCAGCAGCCGACCGACGCGCTCGGGGGTCCCCTACAATGAGCAGTTCTTC	CASSRPTRSGVPYNEQFF
-	TRBJ1-1	12	-	TRBV28	TGTGCCAGCAGTCAAACAGGGACTGAAGCTTTCTTT	CASSQTGTEAFF
-	TRBJ2-3	16	TRBD2	TRBV27	TGTGCCAGCAGCACTAGCGGGAGGGCGAGGAGCGATACGCAGTATTTT	CASSTSGRARSDTQYF
-	TRBJ1-2	14	-	TRBV27	TGTGCCAGCAGTTTAGACAGAGATTACTATGGCTACACCTTC	CASSLDRDYYGYTF
-	TRBJ2-7	13	-	TRBV6-5	TGTGCCAGCAGTTACTCCGGTAGCTACGAGCAGTACTTC	CASSYSGSYEQYF
-	TRBJ1-2	12	-	TRBV19	TGTGCCAGTAGCGTCGCGGCTCAGGGCTACACCTTC	CASSVAAQGYTF
-	TRBJ2-7	15	TRBD1	TRBV11-1	TGTGCCAGCAGCGCCTCCGGGACAGATTTATACGAGCAGTACTTC	CASSASGTDLYEQYF
-	TRBJ2-3	19	TRBD2	TRBV4-2	TGTGCCAGCAGCCAAGATCCCCCCGGACTAGCGGGGGGGCGGAATACGCAGTATTTT	CASSQDPPGLAGGRNTQYF
-	TRBJ1-5	14	-	TRBV27	TGTGCCAGCAGTCCCTTCTTTCGGGATCAGCCCCAGCATTTT	CASSPFFRDQPQHF
-	TRBJ2-1	13	-	TRBV6-6	TGTGCCAGCAGTTACTCGAAGGGGGATGAGCAGTTCTTC	CASSYSKGDEQFF
-	TRBJ1-2	14	TRBD1	TRBV7-9	TGTGCCAGCAGCTTAGGGGACAGGACCTATGGCTACACCTTC	CASSLGDRTYGYTF
-	TRBJ2-1	14	-	TRBV6-6	TGTGCCAGCAGGGGACCGACTAGTAGGGATGAGCAGTTCTTC	CASRGPTSRDEQFF
-	TRBJ2-5	14	-	TRBV25-1	TGTGCCAGCAGTGAATTGGCAGGGGCAGAGACCCAGTACTTC	CASSELAGAETQYF
-	TRBJ2-5	18	-	TRBV19	TGTGCCACCAACCCCTACGCGGGGCAGGACCAGCTTGCGGAGACCCAGTACTTC	CATNPYAGQDQLAETQYF
-	TRBJ1-2	11	TRBD1	TRBV7-6	TGTGCCGGCGACAGGGCATATGGCTACACCTTC	CAGDRAYGYTF
-	TRBJ2-5	15	TRBD2	TRBV4-2	TGTGCCAGCAGCCAGTTCCGGGGGGGGAAAGAGACCCAGTACTTC	CASSQFRGGKETQYF
-	TRBJ2-7	14	TRBD2	TRBV4-3	TGCGCCAGCAGCCAGGGGCGGGAGGGCCTTTCCCAGTACTTC	CASSQGREGLSQYF
-	TRBJ1-2	14	TRBD1	TRBV28	TGTGCCAGCAGTTTAAGGGGGACAGCCTATGGCTACACCTTC	CASSLRGTAYGYTF
-	TRBJ1-5	14	-	TRBV5-1	TGCGCCAGCAGCTTGGACAGTCCCAATCAGCCCCAGCATTTT	CASSLDSPNQPQHF
-	TRBJ1-2	17	TRBD1	TRBV30	TGTGCCTGGAGTTTCCCGGGACAGGGGGTCACTAACTATGGCTACACCTTC	CAWSFPGQGVTNYGYTF
-	TRBJ1-6	16	TRBD1	TRBV7-9	TGTGCCAGCAGCCCAACAGGGGGCGGTTATAATTCACCCCTCCACTTT	CASSPTGGGYNSPLHF
-	TRBJ2-7	17	-	TRBV11-2	TGTGCCAGCAGCTCCCCAATCTTGTGGGGGGGCTACGACGAGCAGTACTTC	CASSSPILWGGYDEQYF
-	TRBJ2-7	13	TRBD1	TRBV4-3	TGCGCCAGCAGCCGGGACAGAACCTACGAGCAGTACTTC	CASSRDRTYEQYF
-	TRBJ1-2	13	TRBD1	TRBV2	TGTGCCAGCAGTGAGGGGACAGCACAAGGCTACACCTTC	CASSEGTAQGYTF
-	TRBJ2-5	16	TRBD1	TRBV9	TGTGCCAGCAGCAAAGGCGGGACAGGGGGCGTAGAGACCCAGTACTTC	CASSKGGTGGVETQYF
-	TRBJ2-7	15	TRBD2	TRBV19	TGTGCCAGTAGTTATAGCGGGAGTCTCGCCTACGAGCAGTACTTC	CASSYSGSLAYEQYF
-	TRBJ2-5	14	-	TRBV7-9	TGTGCCAGCAGTTTAACAGGGACCAACCGGACCCAGTACTTC	CASSLTGTNRTQYF
-	TRBJ1-6	13	-	TRBV9	TGTGCCAGCACGGGGGGGATGAATTCACCCCTCCACTTT	CASTGGMNSPLHF
-	TRBJ2-1	16	TRBD2	TRBV4-3	TGCGCCAGCAGCCAAGTGCACGGGAGGGAAGGGGGTGAGCAGTTCTTC	CASSQVHGREGGEQFF
-	TRBJ1-2	14	-	TRBV27	TGTGCCAGCAGTACTACAGGGACATCAGGTGGCTACACCTTC	CASSTTGTSGGYTF
-	TRBJ2-7	14	-	TRBV7-2	TGTGCCAGCAGCAGACGGGGGTACACCTACGAGCAGTACTTC	CASSRRGYTYEQYF
-	TRBJ1-1	15	TRBD1	TRBV9	TGTGCCAGCAGCCCGGGACAGGCGGGGAGCACTGAAGCTTTCTTT	CASSPGQAGSTEAFF
-	TRBJ2-1	13	-	TRBV5-1	TGCGCCAGCAGCTCTAGCTCCTACAATGAGCAGTTCTTC	CASSSSSYNEQFF
-	TRBJ1-4	19	TRBD1	TRBV4-3	TGCGCCAGCAGCCAAGCACCGACAGGGATCTACACAACTAATGAAAAACTGTTTTTT	CASSQAPTGIYTTNEKLFF
-	TRBJ1-6	13	-	TRBV19	TGTGCCAGTAGTATTGGTAGCGACTCACCCCTCCACTTT	CASSIGSDSPLHF